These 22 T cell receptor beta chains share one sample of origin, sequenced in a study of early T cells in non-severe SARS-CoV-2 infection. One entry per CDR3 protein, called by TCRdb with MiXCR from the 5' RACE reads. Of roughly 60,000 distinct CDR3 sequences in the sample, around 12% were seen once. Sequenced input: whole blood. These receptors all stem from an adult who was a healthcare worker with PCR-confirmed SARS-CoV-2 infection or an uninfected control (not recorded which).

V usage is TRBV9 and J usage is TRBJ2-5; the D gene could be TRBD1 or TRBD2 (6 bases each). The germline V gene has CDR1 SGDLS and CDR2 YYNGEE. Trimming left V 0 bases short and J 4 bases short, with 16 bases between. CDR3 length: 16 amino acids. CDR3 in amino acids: CASSVANFRGGETQYF. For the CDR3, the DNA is TGTGCCAGCAGCGTAGCTAATTTCAGGGGAGGAGAGACCCAGTACTTC.

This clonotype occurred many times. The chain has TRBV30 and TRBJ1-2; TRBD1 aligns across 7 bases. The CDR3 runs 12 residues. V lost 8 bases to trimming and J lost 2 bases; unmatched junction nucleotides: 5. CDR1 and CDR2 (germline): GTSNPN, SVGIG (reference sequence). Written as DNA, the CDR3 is TGTGCCCGGGACAGAAGAAACTATGGCTACACCTTC. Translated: CARDRRNYGYTF.

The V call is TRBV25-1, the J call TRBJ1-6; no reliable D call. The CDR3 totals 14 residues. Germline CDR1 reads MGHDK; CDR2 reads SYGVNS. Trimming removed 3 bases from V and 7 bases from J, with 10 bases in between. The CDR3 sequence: CASSDVGKNSPLHF. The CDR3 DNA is TGTGCCAGCAGTGACGTTGGCAAGAATTCACCCCTCCACTTT. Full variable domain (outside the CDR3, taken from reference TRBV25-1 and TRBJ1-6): EADIYQTPRYLVIGTGKKITLECSQTMGHDKMYWYQQDPGMELHLIHYSYGVNSTEKGDLSSESTVSRIRTEHFPLTLESARPSHTSQYLCASSDVGKNSPLHFGNGTRLTVT.

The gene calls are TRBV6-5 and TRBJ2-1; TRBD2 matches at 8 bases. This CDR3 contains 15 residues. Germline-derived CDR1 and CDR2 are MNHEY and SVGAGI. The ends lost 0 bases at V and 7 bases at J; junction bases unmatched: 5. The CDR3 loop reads CASSYSRGGRNEQFF. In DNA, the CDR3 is TGTGCCAGCAGTTACTCCCGGGGGGGGCGAAATGAGCAGTTCTTC.

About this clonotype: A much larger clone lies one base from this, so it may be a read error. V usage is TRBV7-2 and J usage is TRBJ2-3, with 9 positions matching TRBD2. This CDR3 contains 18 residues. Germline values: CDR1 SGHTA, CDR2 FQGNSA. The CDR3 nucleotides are TGTGCCAGCAGCCAGCCCAGGGCAGCGGGGGGACCCACAGATACGCGGTATTTT. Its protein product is CASSQPRAAGGPTDTRYF.

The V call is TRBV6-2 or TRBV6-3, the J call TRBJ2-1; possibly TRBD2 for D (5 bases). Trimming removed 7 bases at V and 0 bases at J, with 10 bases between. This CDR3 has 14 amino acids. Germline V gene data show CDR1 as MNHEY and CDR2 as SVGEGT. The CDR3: CASNGISSYNEQFF. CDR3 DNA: TGTGCCAGCAACGGGATAAGCTCCTACAATGAGCAGTTCTTC.

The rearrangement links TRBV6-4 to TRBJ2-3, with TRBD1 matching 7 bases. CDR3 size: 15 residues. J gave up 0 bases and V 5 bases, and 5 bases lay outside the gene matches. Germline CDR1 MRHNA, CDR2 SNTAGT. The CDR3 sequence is CASSSGQTSTDTQYF. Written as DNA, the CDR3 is TGTGCCAGCAGTTCGGGACAGACGAGCACAGATACGCAGTATTTT.

Here the CDR3 reads CASGPRGYLSTDTQYF. The CDR3 region has the DNA TGTGCTAGTGGTCCCAGGGGGTACCTAAGCACAGATACGCAGTATTTT. This sequence joins TRBV12-5 and TRBJ2-3; 7 positions agree with TRBD1. CDR3 length: 16 amino acids. The ends lost 5 bases at V and 0 bases at J; junction bases unmatched: 8. Germline CDR1 is LGHNT and CDR2 is FRNRAP.

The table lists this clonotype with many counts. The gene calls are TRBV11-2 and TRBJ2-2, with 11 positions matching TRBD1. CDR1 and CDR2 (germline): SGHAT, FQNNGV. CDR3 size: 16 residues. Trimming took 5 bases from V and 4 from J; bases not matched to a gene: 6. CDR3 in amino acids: CASSPLDRGLTGELFF. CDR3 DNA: TGTGCCAGCAGCCCATTGGACAGGGGGCTCACCGGGGAGCTGTTTTTT.

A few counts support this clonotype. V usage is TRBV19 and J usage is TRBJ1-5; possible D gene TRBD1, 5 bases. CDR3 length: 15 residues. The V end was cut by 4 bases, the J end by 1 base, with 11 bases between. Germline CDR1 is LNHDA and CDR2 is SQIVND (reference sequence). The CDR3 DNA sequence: TGTGCCAGTAGTAGCCAGGGAGGAAGCAATCAGCCCCAGCATTTT. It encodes CASSSQGGSNQPQHF.

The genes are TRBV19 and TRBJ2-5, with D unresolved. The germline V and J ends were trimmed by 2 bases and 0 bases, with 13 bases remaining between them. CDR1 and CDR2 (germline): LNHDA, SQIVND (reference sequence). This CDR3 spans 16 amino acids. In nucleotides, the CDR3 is TGTGCCAGTAGTATAACGGGTGGGCGGTACCAAGAGACCCAGTACTTC. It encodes CASSITGGRYQETQYF. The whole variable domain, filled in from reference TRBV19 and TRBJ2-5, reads DGGITQSPKYLFRKEGQNVTLSCEQNLNHDAMYWYRQDPGQGLRLIYYSQIVNDFQKGDIAEGYSVSREKKESFPLTVTSAQKNPTAFYLCASSITGGRYQETQYFGPGTRLLVL.

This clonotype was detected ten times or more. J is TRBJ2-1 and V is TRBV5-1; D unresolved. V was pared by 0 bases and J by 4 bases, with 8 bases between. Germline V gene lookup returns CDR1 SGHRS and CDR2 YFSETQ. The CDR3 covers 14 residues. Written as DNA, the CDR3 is TGCGCCAGCAGCTTGGGTGGTGGGTACAATGAGCAGTTCTTC. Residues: CASSLGGGYNEQFF.

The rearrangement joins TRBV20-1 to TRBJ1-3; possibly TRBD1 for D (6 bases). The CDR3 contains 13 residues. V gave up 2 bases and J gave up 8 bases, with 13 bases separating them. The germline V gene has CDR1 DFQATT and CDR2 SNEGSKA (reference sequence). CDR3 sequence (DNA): TGCAGTGCTAGACCTAATCAGGGGTACACCATATATTTT. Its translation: CSARPNQGYTIYF.

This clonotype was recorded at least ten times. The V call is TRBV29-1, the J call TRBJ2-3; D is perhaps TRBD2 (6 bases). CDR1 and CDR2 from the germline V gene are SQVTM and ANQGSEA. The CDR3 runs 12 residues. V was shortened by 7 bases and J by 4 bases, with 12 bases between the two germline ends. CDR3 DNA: TGCAGCGCCCCCGGCGGGGCAGATACGCAGTATTTT. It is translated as CSAPGGADTQYF.

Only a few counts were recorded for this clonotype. The CDR3 protein is CASSLGQGAAYEQYF. The DNA for the CDR3 is TGTGCCAGCAGCTTAGGACAGGGTGCCGCCTACGAGCAGTACTTC. The V call is TRBV7-2, the J call TRBJ2-7, with 7 bases that match TRBD1. V gave up 1 base and J gave up 2 bases; unmatched junction bases: 5. The CDR3 runs 15 residues. Per germline, CDR1 SGHTA and CDR2 FQGNSA.

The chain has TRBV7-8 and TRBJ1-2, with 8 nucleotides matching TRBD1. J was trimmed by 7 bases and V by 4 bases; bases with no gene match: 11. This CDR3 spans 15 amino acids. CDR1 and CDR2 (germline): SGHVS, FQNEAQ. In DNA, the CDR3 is TGTGCCAGCAGCTGGGGGACAGGTCTCGAGGGTGGCTACACCTTC. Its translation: CASSWGTGLEGGYTF.

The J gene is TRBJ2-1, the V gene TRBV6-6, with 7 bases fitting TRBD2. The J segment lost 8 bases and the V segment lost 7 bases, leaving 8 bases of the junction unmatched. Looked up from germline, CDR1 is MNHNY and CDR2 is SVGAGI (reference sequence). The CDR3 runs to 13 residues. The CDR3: CASTRGLADEQFF. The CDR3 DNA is TGTGCCAGCACGCGCGGGCTAGCGGATGAGCAGTTCTTC.

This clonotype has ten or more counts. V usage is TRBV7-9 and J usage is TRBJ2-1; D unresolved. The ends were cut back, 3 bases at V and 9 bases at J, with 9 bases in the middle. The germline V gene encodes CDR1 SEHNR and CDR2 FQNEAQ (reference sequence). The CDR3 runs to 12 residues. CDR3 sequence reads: CASSFATSEQFF. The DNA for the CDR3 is TGTGCCAGCAGCTTTGCGACCAGTGAGCAGTTCTTC.

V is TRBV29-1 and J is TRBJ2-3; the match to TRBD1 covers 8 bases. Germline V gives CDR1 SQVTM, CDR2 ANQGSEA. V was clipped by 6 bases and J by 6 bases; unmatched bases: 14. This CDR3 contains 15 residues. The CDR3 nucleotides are TGCAGCGTCGAGGGAGTGGACAGGGACCAGGATACGCAGTATTTT. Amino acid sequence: CSVEGVDRDQDTQYF.

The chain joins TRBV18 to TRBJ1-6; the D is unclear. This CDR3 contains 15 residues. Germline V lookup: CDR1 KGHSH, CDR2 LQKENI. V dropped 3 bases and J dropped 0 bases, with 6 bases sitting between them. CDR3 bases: TGTGCCAGCTCACCGACGGTCTCCTATAATTCACCCCTCCACTTT. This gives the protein CASSPTVSYNSPLHF.

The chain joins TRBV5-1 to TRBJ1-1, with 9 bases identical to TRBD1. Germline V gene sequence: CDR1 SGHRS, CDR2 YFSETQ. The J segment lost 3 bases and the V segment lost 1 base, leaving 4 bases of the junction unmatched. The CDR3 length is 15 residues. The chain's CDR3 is CASSLTGGKYTEAFF. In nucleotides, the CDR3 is TGCGCCAGCAGCTTGACAGGGGGCAAGTACACTGAAGCTTTCTTT.

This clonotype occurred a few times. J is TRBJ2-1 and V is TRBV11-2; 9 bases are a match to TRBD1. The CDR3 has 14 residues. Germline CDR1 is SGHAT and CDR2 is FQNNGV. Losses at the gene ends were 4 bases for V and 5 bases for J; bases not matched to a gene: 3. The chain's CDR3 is CASSWTGANNEQFF. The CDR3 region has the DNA TGTGCCAGCAGCTGGACAGGGGCGAACAATGAGCAGTTCTTC.